Included here is one T cell receptor beta chain sequence, with context. CDR3 size: 13 residues. Trimming shortened V by 6 bases and J by 1 base, and 10 bases separated the two germline ends. The germline V gene encodes CDR1 MNHEY and CDR2 SMNVEV (reference sequence). This sample was included in a study of T cells in localized non-small cell lung cancer. The table came from immunoSEQ multiplex PCR; TCRdb's copy has only in-frame clones and leaves some out. Of some 72,000 clones listed, around four fifths are singletons. The chain links TRBV27 to TRBJ2-7, with TRBD1 as a possible D gene (6 bases). The TCR sequence derives from a man aged 35 to 69 with stage I lung adenocarcinoma. The material sequenced was peripheral blood, taken before any cancer treatment. The CDR3 DNA follows: TGTGCCAGCAGGGGACACTCGTCCTACGAGCAGTACTTC. Its translation is CASRGHSSYEQYF.